The entry that follows covers one TCR beta chain sequence. The target antigen is unknown. Trimming cost V 0 bases and J 5 bases, with 12 bases left between them. The germline V gene has CDR1 SGHRS and CDR2 YFSETQ. The CDR3 runs 15 residues. 13 Jbeta primers and 60 Vbeta primers were used for the PCR. TCRdb's table, derived via immunoSEQ multiplex PCR, lists solely in-frame clones and lacks some. Altogether more than 150,000 clones are present, 80% to 85% being singletons, with the ten largest covering roughly 6.7%. This sample stems from a study of cytomegalovirus exposure and HLA in healthy donors. Study conclusions and caveats: TCR beta V segments were, for the most part, productive about 87% or about 30% of the time in an earlier analysis. In a later analysis, V- and J-gene trimming of beta chains associated with a DCLRE1C missense variant, replicated independently.

The source material was PBMCs. The chain employs TRBV5-1 and TRBJ2-1, with D maybe TRBD1 (6 bases). This receptor was identified in a man aged 35-49 years in good health and CMV-seropositive. As DNA, the CDR3 is TGCGCCAGCAGCTTGGGTCAGGGGAGCCACAATGAGCAGTTCTTC. Its protein product is CASSLGQGSHNEQFF.